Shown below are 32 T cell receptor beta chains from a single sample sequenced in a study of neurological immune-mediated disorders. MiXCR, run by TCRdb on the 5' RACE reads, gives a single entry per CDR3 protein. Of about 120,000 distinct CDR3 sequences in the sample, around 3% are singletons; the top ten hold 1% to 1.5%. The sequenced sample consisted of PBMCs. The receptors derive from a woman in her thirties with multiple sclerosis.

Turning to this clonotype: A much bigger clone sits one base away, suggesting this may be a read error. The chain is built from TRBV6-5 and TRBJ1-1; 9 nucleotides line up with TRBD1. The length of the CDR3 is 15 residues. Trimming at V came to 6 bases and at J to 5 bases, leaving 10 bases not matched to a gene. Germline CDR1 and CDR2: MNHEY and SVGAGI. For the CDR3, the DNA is TGTGCCAGCAGCCACGGGACAGGGTTAGGGACTGAAGCTTTCTTT. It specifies CASSHGTGLGTEAFF.

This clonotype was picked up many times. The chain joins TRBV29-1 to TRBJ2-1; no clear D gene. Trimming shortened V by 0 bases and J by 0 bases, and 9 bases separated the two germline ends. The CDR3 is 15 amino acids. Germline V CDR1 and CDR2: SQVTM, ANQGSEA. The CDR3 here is CSVEEPYPSYNEQFF. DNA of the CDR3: TGCAGCGTTGAAGAACCTTATCCCTCCTACAATGAGCAGTTCTTC.

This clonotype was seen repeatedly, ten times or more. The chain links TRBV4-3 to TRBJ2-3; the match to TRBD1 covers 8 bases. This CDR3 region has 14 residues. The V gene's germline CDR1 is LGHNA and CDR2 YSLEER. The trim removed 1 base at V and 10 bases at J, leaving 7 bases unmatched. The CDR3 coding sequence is TGCGCCAGCAGCCAAGGTCTACAGGGGGAAGCGCAGTATTTT. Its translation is CASSQGLQGEAQYF.

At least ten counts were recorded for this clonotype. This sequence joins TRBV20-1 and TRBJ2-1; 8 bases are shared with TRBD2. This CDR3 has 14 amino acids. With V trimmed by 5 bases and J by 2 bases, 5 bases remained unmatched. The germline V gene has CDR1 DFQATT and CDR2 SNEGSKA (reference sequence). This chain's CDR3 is CSAASGGAYNEQFF. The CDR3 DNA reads TGCAGTGCTGCAAGCGGGGGCGCCTACAATGAGCAGTTCTTC.

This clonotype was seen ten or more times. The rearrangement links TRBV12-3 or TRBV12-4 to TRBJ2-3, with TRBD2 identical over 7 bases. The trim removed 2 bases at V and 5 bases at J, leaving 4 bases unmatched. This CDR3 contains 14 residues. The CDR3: CASSLPGGVDTQYF. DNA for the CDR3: TGTGCCAGCAGTTTACCGGGGGGAGTAGATACGCAGTATTTT.

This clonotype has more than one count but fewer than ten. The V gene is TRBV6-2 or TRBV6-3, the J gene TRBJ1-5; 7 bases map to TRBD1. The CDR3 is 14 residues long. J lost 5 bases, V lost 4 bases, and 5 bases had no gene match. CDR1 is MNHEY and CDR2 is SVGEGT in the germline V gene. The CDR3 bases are TGTGCCAGCAGTTGGGACAGCCTGTATCAGCCCCAGCATTTT. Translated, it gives CASSWDSLYQPQHF.

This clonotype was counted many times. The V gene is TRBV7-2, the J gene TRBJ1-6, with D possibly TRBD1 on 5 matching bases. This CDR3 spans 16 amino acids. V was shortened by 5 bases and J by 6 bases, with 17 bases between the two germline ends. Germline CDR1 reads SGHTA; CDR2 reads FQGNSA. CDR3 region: CASSADPGRSNSPLHF. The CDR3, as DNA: TGTGCCAGCAGCGCCGACCCGGGACGGAGTAATTCACCCCTCCACTTT.

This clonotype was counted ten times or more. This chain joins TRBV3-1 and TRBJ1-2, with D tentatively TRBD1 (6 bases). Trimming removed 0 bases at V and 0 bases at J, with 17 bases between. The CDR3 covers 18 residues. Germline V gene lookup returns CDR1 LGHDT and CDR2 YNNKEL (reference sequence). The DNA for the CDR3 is TGTGCCAGCAGCCAAGAGGTTTGGGGGCGCCGAGCTAACTATGGCTACACCTTC. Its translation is CASSQEVWGRRANYGYTF.

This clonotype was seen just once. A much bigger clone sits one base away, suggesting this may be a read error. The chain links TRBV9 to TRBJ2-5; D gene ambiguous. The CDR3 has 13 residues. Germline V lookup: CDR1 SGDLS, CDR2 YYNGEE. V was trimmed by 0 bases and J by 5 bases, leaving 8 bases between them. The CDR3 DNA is TGTGCCAGCAGCGTAGCTCCGAGGGAGACCCAGTACTTC. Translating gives CASSVAPRETQYF.

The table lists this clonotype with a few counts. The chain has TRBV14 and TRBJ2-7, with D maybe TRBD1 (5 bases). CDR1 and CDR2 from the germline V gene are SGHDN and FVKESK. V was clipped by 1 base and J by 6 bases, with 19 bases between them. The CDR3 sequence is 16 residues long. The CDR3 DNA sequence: TGTGCCAGCAGCCAAGGGGGCTCCGGACGGGCCTCCGAGCAGTACTTC. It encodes CASSQGGSGRASEQYF.

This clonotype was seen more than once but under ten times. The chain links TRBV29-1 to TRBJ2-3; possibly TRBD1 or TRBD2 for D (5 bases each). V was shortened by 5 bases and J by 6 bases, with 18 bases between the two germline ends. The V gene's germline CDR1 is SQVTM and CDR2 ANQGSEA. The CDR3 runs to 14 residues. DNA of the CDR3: TGCAGCGTTCACGCAGGCAGGGAGATGGATACGCAGTATTTT. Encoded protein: CSVHAGREMDTQYF.

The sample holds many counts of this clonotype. The CDR3 reads CASRRDRKNIQYF. The CDR3 DNA reads as TGCGCCAGCAGGCGGGACAGAAAAAACATTCAGTACTTC. J is TRBJ2-4 and V is TRBV5-1; perhaps TRBD1 as D (7 bases). Trimming took off 5 bases at V and 4 bases at J, with 10 bases between the two ends. CDR3 length: 13 amino acids. CDR1 and CDR2 (germline): SGHRS, YFSETQ.

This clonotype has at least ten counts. CDR3 amino acids: CASSLGQGIADTQYF. Written as DNA, the CDR3 is TGTGCCAGCAGTTTGGGGCAGGGAATCGCAGATACGCAGTATTTT. The V call is TRBV12-3 or TRBV12-4, the J call TRBJ2-3; TRBD1 might be the D (5 bases). Trimming cost V 3 bases and J 4 bases, with 14 bases left between them. This CDR3 spans 15 amino acids.

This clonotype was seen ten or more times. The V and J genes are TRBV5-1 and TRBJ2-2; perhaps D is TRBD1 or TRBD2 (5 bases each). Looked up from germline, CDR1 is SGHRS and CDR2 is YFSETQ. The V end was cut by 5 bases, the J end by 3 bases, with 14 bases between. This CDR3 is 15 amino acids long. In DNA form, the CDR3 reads TGCGCCAGCAGGAGGGGAGTCTTGGACACCGGGGAGCTGTTTTTT. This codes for CASRRGVLDTGELFF.

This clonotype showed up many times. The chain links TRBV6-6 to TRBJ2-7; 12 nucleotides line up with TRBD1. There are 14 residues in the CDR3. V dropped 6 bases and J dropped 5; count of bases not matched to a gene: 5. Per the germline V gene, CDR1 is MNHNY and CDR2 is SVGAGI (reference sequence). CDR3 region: CASRQGQGANEQYF. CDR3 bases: TGTGCCAGCAGACAGGGACAGGGGGCGAACGAGCAGTACTTC.

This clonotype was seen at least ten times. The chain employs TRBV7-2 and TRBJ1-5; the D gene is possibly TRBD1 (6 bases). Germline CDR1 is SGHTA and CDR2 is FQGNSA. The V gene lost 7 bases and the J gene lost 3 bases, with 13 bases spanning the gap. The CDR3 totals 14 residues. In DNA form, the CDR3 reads TGTGCCAGCACAGGGGATGGATACAATCAGCCCCAGCATTTT. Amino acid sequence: CASTGDGYNQPQHF.

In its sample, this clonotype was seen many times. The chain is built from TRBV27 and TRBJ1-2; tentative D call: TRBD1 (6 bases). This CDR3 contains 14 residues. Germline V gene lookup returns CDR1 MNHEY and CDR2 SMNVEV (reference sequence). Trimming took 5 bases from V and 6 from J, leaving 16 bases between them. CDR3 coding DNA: TGTGCCAGCAGTAAACAGGGTCTGGCTGATGGCTACACCTTC. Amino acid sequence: CASSKQGLADGYTF.

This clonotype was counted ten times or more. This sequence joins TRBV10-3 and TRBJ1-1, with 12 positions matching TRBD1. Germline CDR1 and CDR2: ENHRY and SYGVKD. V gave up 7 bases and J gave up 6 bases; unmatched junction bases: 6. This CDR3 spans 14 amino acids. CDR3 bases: TGTGCCATCAAGCAGGGACAGGGGGCTCCTGAAGCTTTCTTT. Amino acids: CAIKQGQGAPEAFF.

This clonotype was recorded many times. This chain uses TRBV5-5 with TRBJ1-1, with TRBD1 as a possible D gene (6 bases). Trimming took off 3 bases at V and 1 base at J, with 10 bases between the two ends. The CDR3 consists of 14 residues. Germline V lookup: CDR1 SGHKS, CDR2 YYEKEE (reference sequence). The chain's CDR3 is CASSSQGGNTEAFF. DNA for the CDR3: TGTGCCAGCAGCTCACAGGGTGGGAACACTGAAGCTTTCTTT.

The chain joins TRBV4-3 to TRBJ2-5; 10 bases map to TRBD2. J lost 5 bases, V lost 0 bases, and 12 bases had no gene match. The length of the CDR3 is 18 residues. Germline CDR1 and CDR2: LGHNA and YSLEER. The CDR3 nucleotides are TGCGCCAGCAGCCAAGATGCGTCTAGCGGGAGAGGGGGGGAGACCCAGTACTTC. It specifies CASSQDASSGRGGETQYF.

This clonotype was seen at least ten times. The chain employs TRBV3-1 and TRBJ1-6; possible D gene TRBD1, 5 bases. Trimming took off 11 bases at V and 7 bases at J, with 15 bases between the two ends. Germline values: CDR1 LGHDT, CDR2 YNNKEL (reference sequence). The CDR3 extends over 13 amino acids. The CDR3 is CACSGTANSPLHF. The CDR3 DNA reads TGTGCCTGCTCCGGGACGGCAAATTCACCCCTCCACTTT.

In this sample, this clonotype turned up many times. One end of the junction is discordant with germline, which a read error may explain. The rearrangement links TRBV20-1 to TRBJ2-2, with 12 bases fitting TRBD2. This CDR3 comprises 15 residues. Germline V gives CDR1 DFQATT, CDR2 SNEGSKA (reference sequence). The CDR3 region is CSAPRTSGNPGELFF. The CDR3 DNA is TGCAGTGCTCCCCGGACTAGCGGGAACCCCGGGGAGCTGTTTTTT.

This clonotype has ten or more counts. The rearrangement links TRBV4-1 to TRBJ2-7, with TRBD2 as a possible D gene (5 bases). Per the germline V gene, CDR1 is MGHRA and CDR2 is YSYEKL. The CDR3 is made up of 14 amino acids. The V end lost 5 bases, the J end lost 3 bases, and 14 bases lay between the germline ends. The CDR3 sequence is CASSAARGLYEQYF. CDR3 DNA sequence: TGCGCCAGCAGCGCAGCAAGAGGACTCTACGAGCAGTACTTC.

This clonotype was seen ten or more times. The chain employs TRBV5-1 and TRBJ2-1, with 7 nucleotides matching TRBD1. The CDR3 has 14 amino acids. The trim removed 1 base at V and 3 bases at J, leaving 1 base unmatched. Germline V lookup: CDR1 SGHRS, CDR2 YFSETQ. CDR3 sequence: CASSLQGDYNEQFF. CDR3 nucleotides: TGCGCCAGCAGCTTGCAGGGGGACTACAATGAGCAGTTCTTC. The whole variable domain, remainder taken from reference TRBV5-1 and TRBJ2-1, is KAGVTQTPRYLIKTRGQQVTLSCSPISGHRSVSWYQQTPGQGLQFLFEYFSETQRNKGNFPGRFSGRQFSNSRSEMNVSTLELGDSALYLCASSLQGDYNEQFFGPGTRLTVL.

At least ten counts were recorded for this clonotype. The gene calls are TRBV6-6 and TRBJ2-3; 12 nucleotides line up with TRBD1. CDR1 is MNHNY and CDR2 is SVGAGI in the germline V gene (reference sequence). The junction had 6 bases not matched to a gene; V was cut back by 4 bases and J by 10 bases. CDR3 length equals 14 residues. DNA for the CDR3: TGTGCCAGCAGTTCTGGGACAGGGGGCGGTGCGCAGTATTTT. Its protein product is CASSSGTGGGAQYF.

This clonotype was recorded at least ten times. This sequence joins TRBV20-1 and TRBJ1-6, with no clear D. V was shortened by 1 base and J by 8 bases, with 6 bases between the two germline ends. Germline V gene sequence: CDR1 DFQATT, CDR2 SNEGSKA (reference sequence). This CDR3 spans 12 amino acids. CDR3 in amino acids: CSARGPDSPLHF. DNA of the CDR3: TGCAGTGCTAGAGGTCCCGATTCACCCCTCCACTTT.

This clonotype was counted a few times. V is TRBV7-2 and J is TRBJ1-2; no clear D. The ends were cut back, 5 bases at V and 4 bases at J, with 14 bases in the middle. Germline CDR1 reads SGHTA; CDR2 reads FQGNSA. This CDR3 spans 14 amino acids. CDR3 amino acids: CASSQQPAGYGYTF. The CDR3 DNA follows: TGTGCCAGCAGCCAACAACCGGCGGGCTATGGCTACACCTTC.

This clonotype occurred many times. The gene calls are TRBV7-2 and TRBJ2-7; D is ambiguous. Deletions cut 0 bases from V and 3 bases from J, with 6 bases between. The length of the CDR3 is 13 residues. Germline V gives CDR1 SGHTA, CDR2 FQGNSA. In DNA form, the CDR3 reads TGTGCCAGCAGCTTAGCTTTTGACTACGAGCAGTACTTC. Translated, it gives CASSLAFDYEQYF.

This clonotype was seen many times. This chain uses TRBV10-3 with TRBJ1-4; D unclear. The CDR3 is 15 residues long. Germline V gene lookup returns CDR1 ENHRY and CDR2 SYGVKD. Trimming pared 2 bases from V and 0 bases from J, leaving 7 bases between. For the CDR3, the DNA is TGTGCCATCAGTGAGGACGGTACAACTAATGAAAAACTGTTTTTT. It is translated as CAISEDGTTNEKLFF.

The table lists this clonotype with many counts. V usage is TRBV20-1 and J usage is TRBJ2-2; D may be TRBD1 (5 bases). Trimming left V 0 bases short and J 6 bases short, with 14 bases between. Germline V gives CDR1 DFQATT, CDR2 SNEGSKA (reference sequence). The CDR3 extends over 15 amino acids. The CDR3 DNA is TGCAGTGCTAGAGAATTGGGCAGGGCCCCCGGGGAGCTGTTTTTT. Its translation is CSARELGRAPGELFF.

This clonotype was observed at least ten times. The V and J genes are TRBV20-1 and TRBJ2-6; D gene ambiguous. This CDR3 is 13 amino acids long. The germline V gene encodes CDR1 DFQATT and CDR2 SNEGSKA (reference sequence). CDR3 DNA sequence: TGCAGGGTCCCAACCTCTGGGGCCAACGTCCTGACTTTC. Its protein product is CRVPTSGANVLTF.

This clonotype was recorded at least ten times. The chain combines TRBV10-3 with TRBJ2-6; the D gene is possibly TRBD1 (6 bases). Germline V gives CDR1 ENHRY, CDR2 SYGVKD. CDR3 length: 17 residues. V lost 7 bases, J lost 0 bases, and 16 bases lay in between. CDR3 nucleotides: TGTGCCATCAATGACCGGGACACGAGCTCTGGGGCCAACGTCCTGACTTTC. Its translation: CAINDRDTSSGANVLTF.